By share of the sample, the clone carrying this TCR beta chain is medium-sized. These data belong to a study of T cell responses to AZD1222 COVID-19 vaccine. At the level of the study: Pooling of second doses given at about 4 or about 12 weeks was done.

CDR1 is MNHEY and CDR2 is SVGEGT in the germline V gene. The junction had 11 bases not matched to a gene; V was cut back by 7 bases and J by 3 bases. This CDR3 is 15 amino acids long. This table comes from immunoSEQ multiplex PCR, and its TCRdb copy is limited to in-frame clones, with some not included. The table lists roughly 90,000 clones, about 86% of them singletons. The sample consisted of peripheral blood, taken on day 0 of AZD1222 vaccination. The chain links TRBV6-2 or TRBV6-3 to TRBJ2-7; 8 bases are shared with TRBD1. This receptor was identified in an adult in good health. DNA for the CDR3: TGTGCCAGCAACCCACTAGGGACAGGCCTCTACGAGCAGTACTTC. Translating it yields CASNPLGTGLYEQYF.